This TCR beta chain was identified during a study of post-analysis software for immune sequencing data. Overall study results and limits: The authors found that F measure strongly co-clustered same-batch samples. Five TRBV segments, including TRBV5-6, TRBV5-1 and TRBV20-1, were more frequent in patients than controls.

Germline lookup yields CDR1 SGHRS and CDR2 YFSETQ. V was pared by 4 bases and J by 6 bases, with 13 bases between. The CDR3 consists of 13 residues. In this sample, this clonotype turned up a few times. Its cognate antigen is unknown. Each TCR beta cDNA library carried unique molecular identifiers. The T cell input of about 0.85 to 10 million gave around 540,000 cDNA molecules. TCRdb processed the PCR reads anew with MiXCR; each CDR3 protein has one entry. The table includes fewer than 900,000 distinct CDR3 sequences, about half detected once. This receptor was taken from a girl between 10 and 17 years old with multiple sclerosis. Input material: blood. The V gene is TRBV5-1, the J gene TRBJ2-5; D is perhaps TRBD1 (6 bases). Here the CDR3 DNA reads TGCGCCAGCAGCCCGACAGGTCTGAAGACCCAGTACTTC. Residues: CASSPTGLKTQYF.